This TCR beta chain came from a study of T cell responses to AZD1222 COVID-19 vaccine. Study-level background: The study pooled second doses at about 4 or about 12 weeks.

Measured with immunoSEQ multiplex PCR; TCRdb has only the in-frame clones, and not every one. The data contain some 140,000 clones, 92% of them singletons. Germline CDR1 reads MNHNY; CDR2 reads SVGAGI (reference sequence). V lost 4 bases and J lost 6; bases outside the gene matches: 5. The CDR3 runs 13 residues. The TCR originated in an adult in good health. The genes are TRBV6-6 and TRBJ1-2, with 7 bases matching TRBD1. This specimen was peripheral blood, taken on day 0 of AZD1222 vaccination. The CDR3 DNA sequence: TGTGCCAGCAGTTCGGAGGGGGCGGATGGCTACACCTTC. It translates to CASSSEGADGYTF.